This T cell receptor (beta chain) derives from a study of blood T cells in healthy people across ages. For the study at large: The capture of about one barcoded beta molecule per two T cells was achieved by template switching.

Ten milliliters of peripheral blood were drawn from each donor into EDTA-treated tubes. Each sample had at least 6.5 million PBMCs isolated. The V gene lost 7 bases and the J gene lost 7 bases, with 11 bases spanning the gap. The CDR3 consists of 13 residues. Germline-derived CDR1 and CDR2 are MNHNY and SVGAGI (reference sequence). For the second PCR, which ran for 7 to 11 cycles, a sample-barcoded 5' primer and a J-beta primer mix were used. Sequencing yielded, for each sample, at least 3 million paired-end reads carrying CDR3. Each CDR3 protein is one row after TCRdb ran MiXCR on the 5' RACE reads. The sample has about 1.8 million distinct CDR3 sequences; less than 50% are singletons.

This chain connects TRBV6-6 to TRBJ1-6, with D perhaps TRBD1 (5 bases). The specimen sequenced was blood. This TCR derives from a woman aged 40-49 years in good health. The DNA for the CDR3 is TGTGCCAGCATAGGGCCAGGGAATTCACCCCTCCACTTT. This encodes CASIGPGNSPLHF.